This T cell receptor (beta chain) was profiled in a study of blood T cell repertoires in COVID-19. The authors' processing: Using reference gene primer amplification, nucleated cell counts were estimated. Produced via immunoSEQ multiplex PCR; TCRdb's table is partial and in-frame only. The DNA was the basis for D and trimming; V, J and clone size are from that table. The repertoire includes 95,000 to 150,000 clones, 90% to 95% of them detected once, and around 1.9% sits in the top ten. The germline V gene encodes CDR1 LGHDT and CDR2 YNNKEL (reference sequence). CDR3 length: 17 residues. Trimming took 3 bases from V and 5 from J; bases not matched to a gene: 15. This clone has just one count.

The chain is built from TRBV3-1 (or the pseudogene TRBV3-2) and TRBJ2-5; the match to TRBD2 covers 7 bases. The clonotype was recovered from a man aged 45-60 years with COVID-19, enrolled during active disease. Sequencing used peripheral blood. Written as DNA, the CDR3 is TGTGCCAGCAGCCACGTAGGGTGGGAGGGGACCGGCGAGACCCAGTACTTC. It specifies CASSHVGWEGTGETQYF.